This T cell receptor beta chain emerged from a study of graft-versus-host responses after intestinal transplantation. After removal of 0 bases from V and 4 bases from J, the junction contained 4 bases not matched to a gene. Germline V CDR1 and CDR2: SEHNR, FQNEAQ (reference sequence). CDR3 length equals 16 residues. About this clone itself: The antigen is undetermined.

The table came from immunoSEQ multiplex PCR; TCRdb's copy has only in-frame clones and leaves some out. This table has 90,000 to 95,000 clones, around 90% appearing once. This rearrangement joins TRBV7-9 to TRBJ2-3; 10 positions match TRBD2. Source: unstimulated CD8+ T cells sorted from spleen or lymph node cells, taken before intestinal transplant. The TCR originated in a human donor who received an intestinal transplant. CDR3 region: CASSLATAGGPDTQYF. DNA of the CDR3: TGTGCCAGCAGCTTAGCGACAGCGGGGGGGCCAGATACGCAGTATTTT.